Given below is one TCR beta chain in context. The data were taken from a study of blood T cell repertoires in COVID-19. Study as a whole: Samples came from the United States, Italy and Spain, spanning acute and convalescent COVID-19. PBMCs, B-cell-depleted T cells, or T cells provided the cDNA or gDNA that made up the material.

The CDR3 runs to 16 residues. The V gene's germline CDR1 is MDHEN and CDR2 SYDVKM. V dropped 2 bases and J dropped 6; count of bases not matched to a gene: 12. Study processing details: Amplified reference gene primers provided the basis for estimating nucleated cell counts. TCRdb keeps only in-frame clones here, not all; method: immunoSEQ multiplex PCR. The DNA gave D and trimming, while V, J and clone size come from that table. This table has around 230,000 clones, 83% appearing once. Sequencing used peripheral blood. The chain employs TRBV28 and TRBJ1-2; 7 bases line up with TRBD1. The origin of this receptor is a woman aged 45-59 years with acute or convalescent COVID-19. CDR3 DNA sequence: TGTGCCAGCAGTTTAATCGGGCAAGGGGGCGAAAATGGCTACACCTTC. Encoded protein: CASSLIGQGGENGYTF.